These 13 T cell receptor beta chains were sequenced from one sample in a study of Ad26.COV2.S vaccination and SARS-CoV-2 variants. Treatment: approximately 18 received Ad26.COV2.S at low or high dose, single or two shots; 5 received placebo; per-sample allocation not given. Collection of the samples took place on day 63 after the first injection of vaccine or placebo. Sequencing used immunoSEQ multiplex PCR; TCRdb keeps in-frame clones, though not all of them. The data contain about 400,000 clones, approximately 90% of them seen just once; the ten biggest clones take up 1.5% to 2%. The input for sequencing was peripheral blood, taken in a trial of Ad26.COV2.S vaccine versus placebo. Receptor source: a person aged 18-60 years who received the Ad26.COV2.S COVID-19 vaccine or a placebo.

The genes are TRBV4-3 and TRBJ1-6; perhaps TRBD1 as D (5 bases). Trimming cost V 0 bases and J 7 bases, with 7 bases left between them. The CDR3 length is 14 residues. Per the germline V gene, CDR1 is LGHNA and CDR2 is YSLEER. The CDR3 nucleotides are TGCGCCAGCAGCCAAGATTACAGGAATTCACCCCTCCACTTT. It codes for CASSQDYRNSPLHF.

The V and J genes are TRBV5-4 and TRBJ2-5; the match to TRBD2 covers 7 bases. The CDR3 totals 14 residues. Germline V lookup: CDR1 SGHNT, CDR2 YYREEE (reference sequence). J gave up 1 base and V 1 base, and 1 base lay outside the gene matches. CDR3 DNA sequence: TGTGCCAGCAGCTTGCGACTAGCCCAAGAGACCCAGTACTTC. This encodes CASSLRLAQETQYF.

A remark on this clone: Other DNA sequences in the sample encode the same CDR3. The chain recombines TRBV5-1 with TRBJ2-7; D unclear. The CDR3 extends over 14 amino acids. Germline CDR1 is SGHRS and CDR2 is YFSETQ. The V and J ends lost 0 bases and 0 bases respectively, with 7 bases between them. CDR3 in DNA: TGCGCCAGCAGCTTGGATGGCAGCTCCTACGAGCAGTACTTC. It specifies CASSLDGSSYEQYF.

The V and J genes are TRBV6-2 or TRBV6-3 and TRBJ2-5, with a tentative D call TRBD1 (6 bases). The ends were cut back, 4 bases at V and 2 bases at J, with 11 bases in the middle. Germline V gene sequence: CDR1 MNHEY, CDR2 SVGEGT. There are 14 residues in the CDR3. The CDR3 sequence: CASSSRTVQETQYF. As DNA, the CDR3 is TGTGCCAGCAGTTCCAGGACAGTGCAAGAGACCCAGTACTTC.

The genes are TRBV4-3 and TRBJ2-1, with 10 bases identical to TRBD2. CDR3 length equals 17 residues. Germline-derived CDR1 and CDR2 are LGHNA and YSLEER. With 0 bases clipped from V and 9 bases from J, the junction kept 11 bases outside the gene matches. CDR3 coding DNA: TGCGCCAGCAGCCAAGACGACACCGGGACTAGCGTGCCTGAGCAGTTCTTC. It is translated as CASSQDDTGTSVPEQFF.

The V call is TRBV7-2, the J call TRBJ2-3; 9 nucleotides align to TRBD2. The V and J ends lost 6 bases and 6 bases, in that order; junction bases with no gene match: 10. The CDR3 covers 15 residues. Germline CDR1 is SGHTA and CDR2 is FQGNSA. The CDR3 is CASSLSSSGVDTQYF. The DNA for the CDR3 is TGTGCCAGCAGTCTATCCTCTAGCGGGGTGGATACGCAGTATTTT. Using reference TRBV7-2 and TRBJ2-3 for the parts outside the CDR3, the full variable domain is GAGVSQSPSNKVTEKGKDVELRCDPISGHTALYWYRQSLGQGLEFLIYFQGNSAPDKSGLPSDRFSAERTGGSVSTLTIQRTQQEDSAVYLCASSLSSSGVDTQYFGPGTRLTVL.

This chain links TRBV7-2 with TRBJ2-4; D ambiguous. Germline lookup yields CDR1 SGHTA and CDR2 FQGNSA. The V end was cut by 4 bases, the J end by 1 base, with 8 bases between. CDR3 length: 14 residues. CDR3 sequence (DNA): TGTGCCAGCAGCTCCCGTACGGCCAAAAACATTCAGTACTTC. This gives the protein CASSSRTAKNIQYF.

The V call is TRBV2, the J call TRBJ1-5; no definite D call. The V end was cut by 4 bases, the J end by 0 bases, with 10 bases between. Per germline, CDR1 SNHLY and CDR2 FYNNEI. The CDR3 spans 15 residues. CDR3 bases: TGTGCCAGCAGTGTTGGTCACAGTAGCAATCAGCCCCAGCATTTT. Translation gives CASSVGHSSNQPQHF.

The rearrangement uses TRBV5-1 and TRBJ1-2; the D is unclear. CDR1 is SGHRS, CDR2 YFSETQ, per germline. The CDR3 extends over 13 amino acids. Trimming took off 2 bases at V and 5 bases at J, with 10 bases between the two ends. CDR3: CASSFNGEYGYTF. The CDR3 region has the DNA TGCGCCAGCAGCTTTAATGGGGAGTATGGCTACACCTTC.

CDR3 nucleotide sequence: TGTGCCAGCAGCTTAGTGGGGCTAGCGGGCGCAGATACGCAGTATTTT. Protein sequence: CASSLVGLAGADTQYF. The chain combines TRBV7-2 with TRBJ2-3; TRBD2 agrees at 8 bases. The trim removed 1 base at V and 4 bases at J, leaving 7 bases unmatched. The CDR3 has 16 amino acids. The germline gives CDR1 SGHTA, CDR2 FQGNSA.

The rearrangement joins TRBV7-2 to TRBJ2-5; possible D gene TRBD2, 5 bases. V was shortened by 3 bases and J by 2 bases, with 13 bases between the two germline ends. CDR3 length: 15 amino acids. Looked up from germline, CDR1 is SGHTA and CDR2 is FQGNSA. The CDR3 protein is CASSLVHGEQETQYF. The CDR3 region has the DNA TGTGCCAGCAGCTTGGTCCATGGGGAGCAAGAGACCCAGTACTTC.

Here the CDR3 reads CASLPSGFNNMEQFF. The CDR3, as DNA: TGTGCCAGCCTGCCCTCCGGGTTTAACAATATGGAGCAGTTCTTC. The V and J genes are TRBV18 and TRBJ2-1; the D is unclear. The CDR3 is made up of 15 amino acids. The V gene lost 8 bases and the J gene lost 10 bases, with 24 bases spanning the gap. Germline CDR1 reads KGHSH; CDR2 reads LQKENI.

J is TRBJ1-2 and V is TRBV22-1; the D segment call TRBD1 is taken from the table without a DNA check. TRBV22-1 is shown as a pseudogene. CDR3 length: 19 amino acids. CDR3 sequence: CPGSARFRRLPDPVYGYTF. The DNA of the CDR3 is TGTCCTGGGAGCGCACGTTTCAGGCGCTTGCCCGACCCGGTTTATGGCTACACCTTC.